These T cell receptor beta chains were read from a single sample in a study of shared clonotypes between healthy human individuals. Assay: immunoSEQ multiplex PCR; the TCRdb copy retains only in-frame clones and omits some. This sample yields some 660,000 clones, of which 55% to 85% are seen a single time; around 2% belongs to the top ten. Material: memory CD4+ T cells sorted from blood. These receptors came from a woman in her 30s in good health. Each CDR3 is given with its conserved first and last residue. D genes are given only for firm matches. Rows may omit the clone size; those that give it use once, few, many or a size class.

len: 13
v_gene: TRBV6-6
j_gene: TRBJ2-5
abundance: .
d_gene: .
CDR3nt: TGTGCCAGCAGTTACTCAGAGGTATCGGAGCAGTACTTC
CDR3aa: CASSYSEVSEQYF

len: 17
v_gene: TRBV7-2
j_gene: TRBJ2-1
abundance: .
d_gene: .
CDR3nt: TGTGCCAGCACCCATAATGCCCTAGGCGGAACCGACAATGAGCAGTTCTTC
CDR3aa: CASTHNALGGTDNEQFF

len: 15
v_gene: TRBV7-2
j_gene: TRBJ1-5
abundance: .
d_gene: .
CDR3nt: TGTGCCAGCAGCTTAGTAGGTCGGATCAATCAGCCCCAGCATTTT
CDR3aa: CASSLVGRINQPQHF

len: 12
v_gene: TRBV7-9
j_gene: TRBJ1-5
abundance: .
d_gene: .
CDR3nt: TGTGCCAGCAGCTCCGGCAATCAGCCCCAGCATTTT
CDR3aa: CASSSGNQPQHF

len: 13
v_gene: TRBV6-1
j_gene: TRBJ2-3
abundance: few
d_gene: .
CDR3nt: TGTGCCAGCAGTCTCAGGCTCACAGATACGCAGTATTTT
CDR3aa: CASSLRLTDTQYF

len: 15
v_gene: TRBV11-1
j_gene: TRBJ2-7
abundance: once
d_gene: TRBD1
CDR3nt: TGTGCCAGCAGCTCGTTGGGACAGGGAGGCTACGAGCAGTACTTC
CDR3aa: CASSSLGQGGYEQYF

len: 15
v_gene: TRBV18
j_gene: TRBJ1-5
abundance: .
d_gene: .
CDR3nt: TGTGCCAGCTCGCCAGGACAGCTCCACAATCAGCCCCAGCATTTT
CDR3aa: CASSPGQLHNQPQHF

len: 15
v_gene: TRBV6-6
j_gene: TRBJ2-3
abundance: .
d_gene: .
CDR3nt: TGTGCCAGCGTTGATGGGGGGAAAGACACAGATACGCAGTATTTT
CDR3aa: CASVDGGKDTDTQYF

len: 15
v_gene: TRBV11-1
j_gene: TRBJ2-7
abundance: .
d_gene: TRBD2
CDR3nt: TGTGCCAGCAGTTCCCGGAGCGGGAGGGGGTACGAGCAGTACTTC
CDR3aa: CASSSRSGRGYEQYF

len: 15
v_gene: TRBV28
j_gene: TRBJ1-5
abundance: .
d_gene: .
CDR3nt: TGTGCCAGCAGTTTTCGGGTGAATAGCAATCAGCCCCAGCATTTT
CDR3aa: CASSFRVNSNQPQHF

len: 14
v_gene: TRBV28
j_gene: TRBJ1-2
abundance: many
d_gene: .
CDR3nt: TGTGCCAGCAGTTACCCTCGGGGCTTATTGGGCTACACCTTC
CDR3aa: CASSYPRGLLGYTF

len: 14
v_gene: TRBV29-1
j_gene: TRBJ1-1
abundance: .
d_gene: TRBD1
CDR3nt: TGCAGCGTTACCATGAAGACAGGGAGCACTGAAGCTTTCTTT
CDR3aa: CSVTMKTGSTEAFF

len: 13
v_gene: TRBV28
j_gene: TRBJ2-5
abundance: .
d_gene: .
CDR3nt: TGTGCCACCGGGCCTGGCAGTCAAGAGACCCAGTACTTC
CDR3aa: CATGPGSQETQYF

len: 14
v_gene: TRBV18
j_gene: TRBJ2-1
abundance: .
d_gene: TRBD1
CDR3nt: TGTGCCAGCTCCAAGGACAGGGGACGCAATGAGCAGTTCTTC
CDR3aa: CASSKDRGRNEQFF

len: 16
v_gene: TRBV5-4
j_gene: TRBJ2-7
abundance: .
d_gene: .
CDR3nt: TGTGCCAGCAGCCAAGGAAGGGACTCAGGCGTATACGAGCAGTACTTC
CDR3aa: CASSQGRDSGVYEQYF

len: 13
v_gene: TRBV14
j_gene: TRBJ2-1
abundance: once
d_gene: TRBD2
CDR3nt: TGTGCCAGCAGCCAAGGACTAGCGGGCCTAAGGTTCTTC
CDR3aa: CASSQGLAGLRFF

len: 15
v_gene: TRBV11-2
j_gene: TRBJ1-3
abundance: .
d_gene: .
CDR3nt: TGTGCCAGCAGCCTTGGTCGGGGCTCTGGAAACACCATATATTTT
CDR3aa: CASSLGRGSGNTIYF

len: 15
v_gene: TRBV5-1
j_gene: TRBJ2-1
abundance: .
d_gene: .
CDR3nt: TGCGCCAGCAGCTTGGGGACAGTCTCCTACAATGAGCAGTTCTTC
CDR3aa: CASSLGTVSYNEQFF

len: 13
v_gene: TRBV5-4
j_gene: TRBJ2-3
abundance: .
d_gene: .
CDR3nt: TGTGCCAGCAGCTTACAGGTCACAGATACGCAGTATTTT
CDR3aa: CASSLQVTDTQYF

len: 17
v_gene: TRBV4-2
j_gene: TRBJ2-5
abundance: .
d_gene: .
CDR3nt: TGTGCCAGCAGCCAAGATTCCGGCGCGACGGGGTTGGAGACCCAGTACTTC
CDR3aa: CASSQDSGATGLETQYF

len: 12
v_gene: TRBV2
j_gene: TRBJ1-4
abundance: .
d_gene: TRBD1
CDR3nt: TGTGCCAGCAGGACAGGGGTGGAAAAACTGTTTTTT
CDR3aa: CASRTGVEKLFF

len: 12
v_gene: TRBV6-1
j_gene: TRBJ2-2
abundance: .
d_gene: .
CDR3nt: TGTGCCAGCATCAACCCGACCGGGGAGCCGTTTTTT
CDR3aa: CASINPTGEPFF

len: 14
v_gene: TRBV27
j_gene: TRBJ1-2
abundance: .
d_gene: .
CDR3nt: TGTGCCAGCAGTCCTTCGTGGGACTCCCCGGGCTACACCTTC
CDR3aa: CASSPSWDSPGYTF

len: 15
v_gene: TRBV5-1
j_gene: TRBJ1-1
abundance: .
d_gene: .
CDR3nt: TGCGCCAGCAGCTCGCAGGGCAGGGGTGCCACTGAAGCTTTCTTT
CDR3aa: CASSSQGRGATEAFF

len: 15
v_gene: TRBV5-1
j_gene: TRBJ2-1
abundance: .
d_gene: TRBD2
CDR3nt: TGCGCCAGCAGCGACGAGCGGGAGGTTTACAATGAGCAGTTCTTC
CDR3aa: CASSDEREVYNEQFF

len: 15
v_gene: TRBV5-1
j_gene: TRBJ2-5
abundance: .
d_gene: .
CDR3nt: TGCGCCAGCAGCTCGGCCTACCTGGGGCGAGAGACCCAGTACTTC
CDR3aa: CASSSAYLGRETQYF

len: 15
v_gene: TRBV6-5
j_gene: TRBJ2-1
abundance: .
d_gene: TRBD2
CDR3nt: TGTGCCAGCAGTCCCACTAGCGGGAGGAGCAATGAGCAGTTCTTC
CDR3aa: CASSPTSGRSNEQFF

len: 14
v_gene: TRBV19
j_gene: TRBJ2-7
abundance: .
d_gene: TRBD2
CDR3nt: TGTGCCAGTAGTATCGGCGGGAGGCCCCACGAGCAGTACTTC
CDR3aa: CASSIGGRPHEQYF

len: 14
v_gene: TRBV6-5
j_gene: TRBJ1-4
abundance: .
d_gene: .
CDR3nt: TGTGCCAGCAGTTACGAACCCCGGGGTGAAAAACTGTTTTTT
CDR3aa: CASSYEPRGEKLFF

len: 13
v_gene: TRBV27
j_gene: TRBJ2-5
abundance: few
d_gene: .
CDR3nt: TGTGCCAGCAGTTTATCGGGGGGAGAGACCCAGTACTTC
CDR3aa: CASSLSGGETQYF

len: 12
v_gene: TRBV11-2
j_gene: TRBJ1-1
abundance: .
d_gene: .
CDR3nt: TGTGCCAGCAGCTTAGATGGGAGTGAAGCTTTCTTT
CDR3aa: CASSLDGSEAFF

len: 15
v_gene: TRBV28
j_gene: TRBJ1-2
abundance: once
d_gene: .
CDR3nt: TGTGCCAGCTCTCTGACCGGGACCCCTAACTATGGCTACACCTTC
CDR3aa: CASSLTGTPNYGYTF

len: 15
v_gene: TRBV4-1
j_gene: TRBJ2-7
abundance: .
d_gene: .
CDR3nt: TGCGCCAGCAGCCAAGCCCAAGCGGTGTACTACGAGCAGTACTTC
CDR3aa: CASSQAQAVYYEQYF

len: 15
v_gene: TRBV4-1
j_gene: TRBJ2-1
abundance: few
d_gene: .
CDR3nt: TGCGCCAGCAGCCAAGGGGGTGGTTTTCGATCGCAGCAGTTCTTC
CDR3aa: CASSQGGGFRSQQFF

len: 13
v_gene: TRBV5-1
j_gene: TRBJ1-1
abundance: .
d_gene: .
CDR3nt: TGCGCCAGCAGCTTGTCCGGGGGCACTGAAGCTTTCTTT
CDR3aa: CASSLSGGTEAFF

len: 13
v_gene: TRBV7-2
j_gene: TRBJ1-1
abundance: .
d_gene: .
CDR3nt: TGTGCCAGCAGCTTAGAGCAGGGCGGTGAAGCTTTCTTT
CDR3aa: CASSLEQGGEAFF

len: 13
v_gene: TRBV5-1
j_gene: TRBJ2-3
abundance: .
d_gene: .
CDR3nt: TGCGCCAGCAGGGGACCCACGGCAGATACGCAGTATTTT
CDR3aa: CASRGPTADTQYF

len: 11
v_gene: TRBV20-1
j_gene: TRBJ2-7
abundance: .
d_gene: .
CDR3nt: TGCAGTGCCCCTCTCGTGGACGAGCAGTACTTC
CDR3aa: CSAPLVDEQYF

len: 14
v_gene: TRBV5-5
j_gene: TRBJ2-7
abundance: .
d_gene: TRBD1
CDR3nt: TGTGCCAGCAGGCCCGGGACAGGGTTTGGGGAGCAGTACTTC
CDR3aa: CASRPGTGFGEQYF

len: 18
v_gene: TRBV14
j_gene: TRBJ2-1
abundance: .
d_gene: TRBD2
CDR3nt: TGTGCCAGCAGCCAAGCCCGGCTAGCGGGAGCTTTTTCGGATGAGCAGTTCTTC
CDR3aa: CASSQARLAGAFSDEQFF

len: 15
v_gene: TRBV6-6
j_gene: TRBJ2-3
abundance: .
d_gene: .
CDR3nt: TGTGCCAGCAGTCCGACTAGGTCAGCGTCAGATACGCAGTATTTT
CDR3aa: CASSPTRSASDTQYF

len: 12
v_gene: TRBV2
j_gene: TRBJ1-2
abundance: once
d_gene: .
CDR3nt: TGTGCCAGCAAAGTCGGGGGCGATGGCTACACCTTC
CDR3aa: CASKVGGDGYTF

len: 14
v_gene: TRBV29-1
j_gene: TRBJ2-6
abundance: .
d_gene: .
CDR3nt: TGCAGCGTTGAGGAGAGCTCTGGGGCCAACGTCCTGACTTTC
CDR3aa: CSVEESSGANVLTF

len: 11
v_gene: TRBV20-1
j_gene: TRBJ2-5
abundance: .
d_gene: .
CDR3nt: TGCAGTGCTGGTTCGGGCGAGACCCAGTACTTC
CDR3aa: CSAGSGETQYF

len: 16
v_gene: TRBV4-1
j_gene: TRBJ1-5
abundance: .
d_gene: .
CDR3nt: TGCGCCAGCAGCCAAGGGTCCCAGGGAACGTATCAGCCCCAGCATTTT
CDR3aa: CASSQGSQGTYQPQHF

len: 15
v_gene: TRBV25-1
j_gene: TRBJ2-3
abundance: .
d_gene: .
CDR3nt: TGTGCCAGCAGTCCCCGCAAGTCCCTCGCAGATACGCAGTATTTT
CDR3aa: CASSPRKSLADTQYF

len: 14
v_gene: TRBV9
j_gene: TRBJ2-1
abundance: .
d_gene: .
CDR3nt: TGTGCCAGCAGCGTAAGTAGCCCCAAGGATGAGCAGTTCTTC
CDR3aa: CASSVSSPKDEQFF

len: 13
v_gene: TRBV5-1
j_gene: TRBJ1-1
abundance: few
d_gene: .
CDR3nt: TGCGCCAGCAGCTTGGAGGGAGGGCTGGAGGCTTTCTTT
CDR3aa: CASSLEGGLEAFF

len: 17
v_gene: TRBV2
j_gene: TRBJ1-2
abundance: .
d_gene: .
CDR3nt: TGTGCCAGCGGAAGTGATAAGGCGTCACGATCTAACTATGGCTACACCTTC
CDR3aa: CASGSDKASRSNYGYTF

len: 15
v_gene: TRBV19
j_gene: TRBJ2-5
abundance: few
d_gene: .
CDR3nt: TGTGCCAGTAGTATAGTGTTAAAGGGACAAGAGACCCAGTACTTC
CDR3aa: CASSIVLKGQETQYF

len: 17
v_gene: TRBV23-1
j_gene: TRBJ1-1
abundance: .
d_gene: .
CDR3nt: TGCGCCAGCAGTCCCCCCCGTTCTGAAGGGTACGACACTGAAGCTTTCTTT
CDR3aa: CASSPPRSEGYDTEAFF

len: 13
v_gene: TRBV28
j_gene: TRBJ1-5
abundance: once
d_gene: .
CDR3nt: TGTGCGATCGGCCGGGGGGGGAAACAGCCCCAGCATTTT
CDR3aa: CAIGRGGKQPQHF